This TCR beta chain was profiled in a study of response to subunit inactivated influenza vaccine. Study-wide points: Authors suggested few new T cells are recruited by each seasonal influenza vaccination.

Points on this clonotype: Its target is not known.

TCRdb analysed the RT-PCR reads with MiXCR anew, one entry per CDR3 protein. The table shows approximately 480,000 distinct CDR3 sequences, with about a tenth occurring only once. The TCR comes from a man in his forties or fifties who received an inactivated influenza vaccine. Sample: PBMCs from blood, taken roughly 45 days after vaccination.

The CDR3 loop is CSAGTGYGYTF. CDR3 bases: TGCAGTGCTGGGACTGGTTATGGCTACACCTTC. V usage is TRBV20-1 and J usage is TRBJ1-2; tentative D call: TRBD1 (5 bases). From germline, CDR1 is DFQATT and CDR2 SNEGSKA (reference sequence). The ends were cut back, 5 bases at V and 5 bases at J, with 9 bases in the middle. CDR3 length: 11 amino acids.